By sample fraction, the clone carrying this T cell receptor beta chain is medium-sized. CDR1 and CDR2 from the germline V gene are LNHDA and SQIVND (reference sequence). The CDR3 sequence is 13 residues long. Germline trimming cut 5 bases from V and 3 bases from J; bases unmatched to any gene: 4. Only in-frame clones appear in the TCRdb table, and some are missing; sequencing was by immunoSEQ multiplex PCR. The sample includes 70,000 to 90,000 clones, approximately 86% of them seen just once. This sample was taken from a study of blood T cell repertoires in COVID-19. This chain links TRBV19 with TRBJ2-7; 7 nucleotides match TRBD1. Sequencing was done on a sample of peripheral blood. This sequence originates from a man in his 60s with acute or convalescent COVID-19. CDR3: CASSATGVYEQYF. CDR3 nucleotide sequence: TGTGCCAGTAGTGCTACAGGGGTCTACGAGCAGTACTTC.